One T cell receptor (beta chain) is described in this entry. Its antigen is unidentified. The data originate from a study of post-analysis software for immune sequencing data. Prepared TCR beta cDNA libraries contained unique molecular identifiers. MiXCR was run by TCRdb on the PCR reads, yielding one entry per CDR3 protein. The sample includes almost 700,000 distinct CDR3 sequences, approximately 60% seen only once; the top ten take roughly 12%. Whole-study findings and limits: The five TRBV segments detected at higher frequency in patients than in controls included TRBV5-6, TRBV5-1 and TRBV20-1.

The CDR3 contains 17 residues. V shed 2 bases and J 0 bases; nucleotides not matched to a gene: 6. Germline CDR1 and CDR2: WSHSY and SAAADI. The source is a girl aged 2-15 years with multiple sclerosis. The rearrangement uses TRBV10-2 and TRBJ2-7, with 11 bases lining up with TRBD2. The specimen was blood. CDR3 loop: CASSEGLAGGRSYEQYF. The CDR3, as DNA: TGCGCCAGCAGTGAGGGGCTAGCGGGAGGCCGCTCCTACGAGCAGTACTTC.